This note documents a single TCR beta chain sequence. In germline, CDR1 is MDHEN, CDR2 SYDVKM. The V gene end was trimmed by 6 bases and the J gene end by 11 bases; junction bases not matched to a gene: 2. This CDR3 comprises 11 residues. The data were obtained in a study of memory CD4+ T cells and cytomegalovirus serostatus. As for the study in general: Healthy Belgian adult donors included about nine CMV-positive and some 24 CMV-negative people.

The table came from immunoSEQ multiplex PCR; TCRdb's copy has only in-frame clones and leaves some out. The repertoire includes some 50,000 clones, around 77% of them detected once, and roughly 1.7% sits in the top ten. Single viable CD3+CD4+CD8-CD45RO+ cells were sorted as the memory CD4+ T cells. The receptor was derived from an adult in good health and CMV-seronegative. The J gene is TRBJ1-4, the V gene TRBV28, with TRBD1 matching over 8 bases. The sequencing input was memory CD4+ T cells from blood. The CDR3: CASRRQGKLFF. In DNA, the CDR3 is TGTGCCAGCAGACGACAGGGGAAACTGTTTTTT. The whole variable domain, filled in from reference TRBV28 and TRBJ1-4, reads DVKVTQSSRYLVKRTGEKVFLECVQDMDHENMFWYRQDPGLGLRLIYFSYDVKMKEKGDIPEGYSVSREKKERFSLILESASTNQTSMYLCASRRQGKLFFGSGTQLSVL.